Following are 32 T cell receptor beta chains from one sample sequenced in a study of T cell clonotyping in hematopoietic cell transplantation (dated by TCRdb to the early 2020s). The library was built by means of the immunoSEQ multiplex PCR assay. The immuneACCESS repertoire file appears here via TCRdb, limited to in-frame rearrangements. These files lack a portion of the clones; in checked studies, under half of the deficit traces to unresolved V genes, and the cause of the others is not known. The sample has 26,000 or so clones on record, approximately 81% of them singletons. The ten largest make up approximately 1.7% of the sample. In the paper's terms, the time point label means: recipient sample about 28 days before transplant, after cytoreduction. Source: peripheral blood mononuclear cells, taken before stem cell transplant. The receptors come from a middle-aged man with acute myeloid leukemia. Some clones in this sample may be carry-over from other donors' samples.

The rearrangement links TRBV5-4 to TRBJ1-6; 9 bases align to TRBD1. From germline, CDR1 is SGHNT and CDR2 YYREEE (reference sequence). V trimming: 5 bases; J trimming: 5 bases; junction bases outside the gene matches: 5. The CDR3 is 15 residues long. CDR3 coding DNA: TGTGCCAGCAGTCGTCGGACAGGGGATAATTCACCCCTCCACTTT. Amino acid sequence: CASSRRTGDNSPLHF.

This clone was seen more than once but under ten times. The chain links TRBV6-5 to TRBJ1-2; 10 bases align to TRBD1. The V gene end was trimmed by 2 bases and the J gene end by 8 bases; junction bases not matched to a gene: 11. The germline V gene encodes CDR1 MNHEY and CDR2 SVGAGI. This CDR3 spans 16 amino acids. CDR3 in amino acids: CASSYATGTGVGGYTF. CDR3 bases: TGTGCCAGCAGTTACGCTACCGGGACAGGGGTAGGCGGCTACACCTTC.

This clone occurred a few times. This CDR3 reads CASSLSGAGGGGYTF. Written as DNA, the CDR3 is TGTGCCAGCAGTTTATCCGGGGCAGGAGGAGGCGGCTACACCTTC. The rearrangement joins TRBV28 to TRBJ1-2; D possibly corresponds to TRBD1 (5 bases). CDR3 length equals 15 residues. V was cut by 1 base and J by 8 bases, with 17 bases left in between. Germline loops: CDR1 MDHEN, CDR2 SYDVKM.

The chain is built from TRBV30 and TRBJ1-1; weak D call: TRBD1 (5 bases). Trimming shortened V by 2 bases and J by 7 bases, and 14 bases separated the two germline ends. Germline V lookup: CDR1 GTSNPN, CDR2 SVGIG (reference sequence). There are 13 residues in the CDR3. CDR3 coding DNA: TGTGCCTGGAGTCCGAACCGGGACGATGAAGCTTTCTTT. Protein product: CAWSPNRDDEAFF.

This chain joins TRBV27 and TRBJ1-5; D not resolved. Germline V gene lookup returns CDR1 MNHEY and CDR2 SMNVEV (reference sequence). The CDR3 runs to 14 residues. Trimming removed 3 bases at V and 4 bases at J, with 10 bases between. The CDR3 here is CASSFRWGNQPQHF. CDR3 bases: TGTGCCAGCAGTTTCCGGTGGGGTAATCAGCCCCAGCATTTT.

In its sample, this clone was seen a few times. The chain carries TRBV6-5 and TRBJ2-4; 9 bases match TRBD2. CDR1 and CDR2 (germline): MNHEY, SVGAGI. Trimming took 7 bases from V and 7 from J; bases not matched to a gene: 11. The CDR3 consists of 15 residues. CDR3 sequence: CASMGLAGPLNIQYF. CDR3 coding DNA: TGTGCCAGCATGGGGCTAGCGGGACCGTTGAACATTCAGTACTTC.

A few counts support this clone. V gene TRBV2 combines with J gene TRBJ1-2, with a possible D match to TRBD1 (5 bases). Germline values: CDR1 SNHLY, CDR2 FYNNEI. The CDR3 is 14 amino acids. Between the trimmed V and J ends, which lost 6 bases and 3 bases, there was a span of 14 bases. The CDR3 DNA follows: TGTGCCAGCAGGAATGAGGGGAAGGACTATGGCTACACCTTC. Protein sequence: CASRNEGKDYGYTF.

The chain has TRBV11-3 and TRBJ2-3; 7 bases map to TRBD2. Germline CDR1 reads SGHNT; CDR2 reads YENEEA. The CDR3 totals 15 residues. The J segment lost 5 bases and the V segment lost 6 bases, leaving 11 bases of the junction unmatched. CDR3 in amino acids: CASRNRRERVDTQYF. The CDR3 DNA reads as TGTGCCAGCAGAAATAGGCGGGAGCGGGTAGATACGCAGTATTTT.

V gene TRBV6-5 combines with J gene TRBJ1-1, with unresolved D. Germline V gene sequence: CDR1 MNHEY, CDR2 SVGAGI. The V and J ends lost 4 bases and 5 bases respectively, with 17 bases between them. This CDR3 is 15 amino acids long. The CDR3 DNA sequence: TGTGCCAGCAGTTCCGGACGGTTGGTTAAAACTGAAGCTTTCTTT. As protein: CASSSGRLVKTEAFF.

The rearrangement uses TRBV7-8 and TRBJ1-5; the D is unclear. Germline V lookup: CDR1 SGHVS, CDR2 FQNEAQ. The CDR3 consists of 14 residues. V lost 3 bases and J lost 3, with 9 bases in between. CDR3 coding DNA: TGTGCCAGCAGCTTCCCTCATAACAATCAGCCCCAGCATTTT. This encodes CASSFPHNNQPQHF.

The chain carries TRBV4-3 and TRBJ1-2; D not resolved. The germline V gene has CDR1 LGHNA and CDR2 YSLEER. The germline V and J ends were trimmed by 3 bases and 2 bases, with 7 bases remaining between them. The CDR3 covers 13 residues. CDR3 in amino acids: CASSQRENYGYTF. The CDR3 DNA follows: TGCGCCAGCAGCCAGAGAGAAAACTATGGCTACACCTTC.

This chain connects TRBV5-4 to TRBJ1-1, with TRBD1 as a possible D gene (5 bases). Trimming shortened V by 1 base and J by 1 base, and 8 bases separated the two germline ends. The CDR3 sequence is 14 residues long. Germline CDR1 and CDR2: SGHNT and YYREEE (reference sequence). The CDR3 sequence: CASSLPRANTEAFF. Here the CDR3 DNA reads TGTGCCAGCAGCTTGCCCAGGGCGAACACTGAAGCTTTCTTT.

This clone has just a few counts. The DNA of the CDR3 is TGTGCCAGCAGCGGAGCCTGGAATGTAAACACCATATATTTT. Translated, it gives CASSGAWNVNTIYF. This chain uses TRBV7-9 with TRBJ1-3; no reliable D call. The V gene's germline CDR1 is SEHNR and CDR2 FQNEAQ (reference sequence). Trimming took 5 bases from V and 6 from J, leaving 14 bases between them. The length of the CDR3 is 14 residues.

The V and J genes are TRBV6-1 and TRBJ2-7; D tentatively reads TRBD1 or TRBD2 (5 bases each). CDR3 size: 14 residues. The germline V gene encodes CDR1 MNHNS and CDR2 SASEGT. With 6 bases removed from V and 1 base from J, the gap between germline ends came to 13 bases. The CDR3 DNA is TGTGCCAGCAGCGGCCAATGGGGGTCCTACGAGCAGTACTTC. Protein: CASSGQWGSYEQYF.

The rearrangement joins TRBV11-2 to TRBJ2-7; TRBD2 might be the D (6 bases). V dropped 0 bases and J dropped 1 base, with 10 bases sitting between them. CDR1 is SGHAT and CDR2 is FQNNGV in the germline V gene. This CDR3 is built from 15 residues. The CDR3 here is CASSLDRRGSYEQYF. The CDR3 DNA reads as TGTGCCAGCAGCTTAGATCGGCGGGGTTCCTACGAGCAGTACTTC.

V gene TRBV6-1 combines with J gene TRBJ1-1, with D hard to call. Deletions cut 3 bases from V and 1 base from J, with 6 bases between. Per germline, CDR1 MNHNS and CDR2 SASEGT. This CDR3 spans 13 amino acids. The CDR3 spells CASSDSENTEAFF. The CDR3 nucleotides read TGTGCCAGCAGTGACAGCGAGAACACTGAAGCTTTCTTT.

The V gene is TRBV6-6, the J gene TRBJ2-7; D not certain. CDR3 length: 14 amino acids. Trimming took 0 bases from V and 0 from J, leaving 6 bases between them. The V gene's germline CDR1 is MNHNY and CDR2 SVGAGI (reference sequence). CDR3 in DNA: TGTGCCAGCAGTTACTCGAATCCCTCCTACGAGCAGTACTTC. Residues: CASSYSNPSYEQYF.

The rearrangement joins TRBV10-3 to TRBJ1-5; D call uncertain. Per the germline V gene, CDR1 is ENHRY and CDR2 is SYGVKD. Trimming left V 8 bases short and J 0 bases short, with 14 bases between. The CDR3 is 15 residues long. CDR3 nucleotide sequence: TGTGCCATCCCGATAGGATTCCCTAGCAATCAGCCCCAGCATTTT. This codes for CAIPIGFPSNQPQHF.

The chain links TRBV11-2 to TRBJ2-3, with 10 positions matching TRBD1. This CDR3 is built from 16 residues. Germline V gives CDR1 SGHAT, CDR2 FQNNGV. V lost 5 bases and J lost 2; bases outside the gene matches: 7. CDR3 protein: CASSPRTGGYTDTQYF. CDR3 nucleotides: TGTGCCAGCAGCCCACGGACAGGGGGTTACACAGATACGCAGTATTTT.

The CDR3 region has the DNA TGTGCCAGCATAAACCGCGCCACTGAAGCTTTCTTT. The encoded protein is CASINRATEAFF. The chain carries TRBV6-5 and TRBJ1-1; unclear D gene. Trimming stripped 7 bases from V and 4 bases from J, with 10 bases between. CDR1 MNHEY and CDR2 SVGAGI come from the germline V gene. This CDR3 contains 12 residues.

The V gene is TRBV19, the J gene TRBJ2-3; D unclear. Trimming took 5 bases from V and 2 from J, leaving 17 bases between them. This CDR3 has 16 residues. Per germline, CDR1 LNHDA and CDR2 SQIVND (reference sequence). The CDR3 DNA reads TGTGCCAGTAGTCCCGGACGGAGAAGTCCCACAGATACGCAGTATTTT. Residues: CASSPGRRSPTDTQYF.

V usage is TRBV28 and J usage is TRBJ2-1, with D hard to call. V lost 3 bases and J lost 6, with 6 bases in between. CDR1 and CDR2 (germline): MDHEN, SYDVKM. The CDR3 sequence is 12 residues long. The CDR3 DNA sequence: TGTGCCAGCAGTTTGGCAGTCAATGAGCAGTTCTTC. Its translation: CASSLAVNEQFF.

The CDR3: CAWDSARVGRHYGYTF. Written as DNA, the CDR3 is TGTGCCTGGGATTCCGCACGGGTCGGGCGCCACTATGGCTACACCTTC. The rearrangement joins TRBV30 to TRBJ1-2; no firm D call. This CDR3 has 16 residues. The germline gives CDR1 GTSNPN, CDR2 SVGIG (reference sequence). Deletions cut 5 bases from V and 3 bases from J, with 22 bases between.

The V call is TRBV28, the J call TRBJ1-2; TRBD1 matches at 11 bases. The CDR3 runs 17 residues. Germline values: CDR1 MDHEN, CDR2 SYDVKM. Germline trimming cut 6 bases from V and 4 bases from J; bases unmatched to any gene: 13. The CDR3 coding sequence is TGTGCCAGCAGGACGGGATGGGGGACAGGGGGAGGCTATGGCTACACCTTC. Its translation: CASRTGWGTGGGYGYTF.

J is TRBJ1-5 and V is TRBV6-6; no reliable D call. V lost 6 bases to trimming and J lost 4 bases, with 10 bases between them. The CDR3 totals 13 residues. Germline V gives CDR1 MNHNY, CDR2 SVGAGI (reference sequence). CDR3 loop: CASSHDGNQPQHF. Written as DNA, the CDR3 is TGTGCCAGCAGCCACGACGGGAATCAGCCCCAGCATTTT.

The sample holds a few counts of this clone. This chain connects TRBV11-3 to TRBJ2-5, with D perhaps matching TRBD2 (6 bases). This CDR3 contains 18 residues. In germline, CDR1 is SGHNT, CDR2 YENEEA. V dropped 2 bases and J dropped 2 bases, with 21 bases sitting between them. CDR3 in amino acids: CASSLSGLRAAGQETQYF. The CDR3, as DNA: TGTGCCAGCAGCTTATCCGGCCTAAGGGCCGCGGGGCAAGAGACCCAGTACTTC.

Comment on this clone: The junction and the germline gene differ at one end; a read error may be behind it. This chain links TRBV7-2 with TRBJ1-3, with a weak D call TRBD1 (6 bases). The V gene's germline CDR1 is SGHTA and CDR2 FQGNSA. The CDR3 runs 16 residues. CDR3 residues: CASSPHGGGTGNIIYF. The CDR3 bases are TGTGCCAGCAGCCCTCACGGGGGGGGCACTGGAAACATCATATATTTT. Using reference TRBV7-2 and TRBJ1-3 for the parts outside the CDR3, the full variable domain is GAGVSQSPSNKVTEKGKDVELRCDPISGHTALYWYRQSLGQGLEFLIYFQGNSAPDKSGLPSDRFSAERTGGSVSTLTIQRTQQEDSAVYLCASSPHGGGTGNIIYFGEGSWLTVV.

The chain is built from TRBV7-9 and TRBJ1-2; D not certain. Trimming removed 7 bases at V and 7 bases at J, with 16 bases between. The germline V gene encodes CDR1 SEHNR and CDR2 FQNEAQ (reference sequence). The CDR3 spans 13 residues. The CDR3 bases are TGTGCCAGCACCCTCGGGGAGAGGAGTGGCTACACCTTC. Its translation is CASTLGERSGYTF.

This clone was seen a few times. The gene calls are TRBV6-5 and TRBJ2-7; D is unclear. Germline V CDR1 and CDR2: MNHEY, SVGAGI. The ends were cut back, 0 bases at V and 6 bases at J, with 9 bases in the middle. The CDR3 spans 13 residues. The CDR3 DNA sequence: TGTGCCAGCAGTTACTCCGACATGACCGAGCAGTACTTC. Amino acids: CASSYSDMTEQYF.

V usage is TRBV5-6 and J usage is TRBJ2-3; D call uncertain. V lost 8 bases and J 1 base, leaving 11 bases between the germline ends. The CDR3 loop spans 13 amino acids. Per germline, CDR1 SGHDT and CDR2 YYEEEE. Written as DNA, the CDR3 is TGTGCCAGTCTCATCCCAGGCACAGATACGCAGTATTTT. This encodes CASLIPGTDTQYF.

The chain employs TRBV7-9 and TRBJ2-2; 7 bases match TRBD2. Germline-derived CDR1 and CDR2 are SEHNR and FQNEAQ (reference sequence). V was clipped by 4 bases and J by 0 bases; unmatched bases: 5. CDR3 size: 16 residues. The CDR3 bases are TGTGCCAGCAGCTCGCCGGGACTAACGAACACCGGGGAGCTGTTTTTT. Its translation: CASSSPGLTNTGELFF.

The chain links TRBV5-6 to TRBJ2-1, with D perhaps matching TRBD1 (6 bases). Trimming shortened V by 1 base and J by 3 bases, and 11 bases separated the two germline ends. Germline CDR1 SGHDT, CDR2 YYEEEE. The CDR3 totals 15 residues. CDR3 protein: CASSLRGRGYNEQFF. DNA for the CDR3: TGTGCCAGCAGCTTGAGAGGCAGGGGCTACAATGAGCAGTTCTTC.